These 28 T cell receptor beta chains originate from one sample sequenced in a study of cytomegalovirus exposure and HLA in healthy donors (TCRdb year 2017). The protocol used for the library was the immunoSEQ multiplex PCR assay. For the multiplex PCR, a mixture combining 60 forward primers for TCR Vbeta segments and 13 reverse primers for TCR Jbeta segments was used. Drawn from immuneACCESS, this table holds only the in-frame rearrangements with V and J called that TCRdb kept. Clones are partly lost; checked studies trace under half to an unresolved V gene and leave the rest unexplained. The sample contains fewer than 200,000 clones, approximately 70% of them found a single time. The ten largest clones capture less than 8.5% of the sample. The sequenced sample was PBMCs. These receptors were taken from a man aged 35-49 years in good health and CMV-seropositive.

The rearrangement uses TRBV18 and TRBJ1-6; 7 bases map to TRBD1. V lost 8 bases and J lost 0; bases outside the gene matches: 4. Germline CDR1 KGHSH, CDR2 LQKENI. The CDR3 is 15 amino acids. Here the CDR3 reads CASGGQSSYNSPLHF. The DNA for the CDR3 is TGTGCCAGCGGGGGACAGAGCTCCTATAATTCACCCCTCCACTTT.

CDR3 in DNA: TGCGCCAGCAGCTGGGGACAGGGTGCCGGGGAGCTGTTTTTT. Its translation: CASSWGQGAGELFF. The rearrangement uses TRBV5-1 and TRBJ2-2; 9 nucleotides agree with TRBD1. This CDR3 comprises 14 residues. Germline CDR1 SGHRS, CDR2 YFSETQ. The trim removed 3 bases at V and 6 bases at J, leaving 3 bases unmatched. Full variable domain (rest looked up from reference TRBV5-1 and TRBJ2-2): KAGVTQTPRYLIKTRGQQVTLSCSPISGHRSVSWYQQTPGQGLQFLFEYFSETQRNKGNFPGRFSGRQFSNSRSEMNVSTLELGDSALYLCASSWGQGAGELFFGEGSRLTVL.

CDR3 protein: CASSKGGAGPNTEAFF. CDR3 nucleotides: TGTGCCAGCAGCAAGGGGGGGGCAGGGCCGAACACTGAAGCTTTCTTT. The chain is built from TRBV9 and TRBJ1-1; TRBD1 is a possible D gene (6 bases). Germline V gene lookup returns CDR1 SGDLS and CDR2 YYNGEE. The CDR3 spans 16 residues. V lost 4 bases and J lost 1, with 17 bases in between.

The chain carries TRBV6-4 and TRBJ2-5; D gene uncertain. CDR3 size: 16 residues. V was trimmed by 2 bases and J by 1 base, leaving 14 bases between them. CDR1 and CDR2 from the germline V gene are MRHNA and SNTAGT. CDR3 loop: CASSDGEAQPQETQYF. Written as DNA, the CDR3 is TGTGCCAGCAGTGACGGTGAGGCGCAGCCCCAAGAGACCCAGTACTTC.

This rearrangement joins TRBV5-1 to TRBJ1-4, with a possible D match to TRBD1 (6 bases). Between the trimmed V and J ends, which lost 3 bases and 6 bases, there was a span of 12 bases. This CDR3 is built from 14 residues. The V gene's germline CDR1 is SGHRS and CDR2 YFSETQ. The CDR3 region is CASSSEGGDEKLFF. The CDR3, as DNA: TGCGCCAGCAGCTCCGAGGGGGGGGATGAAAAACTGTTTTTT.

This chain connects TRBV6-1 to TRBJ2-7; possibly TRBD1 for D (5 bases). This CDR3 has 14 amino acids. In germline, CDR1 is MNHNS, CDR2 SASEGT. V lost 4 bases, J lost 5 bases, and 15 bases lay in between. The DNA of the CDR3 is TGTGCCAGCAGTGTAGGGGTCAGCTTCGACGAGCAGTACTTC. Its translation: CASSVGVSFDEQYF.

The chain employs TRBV9 and TRBJ2-1; D may be TRBD1 (6 bases). Trimming took off 4 bases at V and 4 bases at J, with 15 bases between the two ends. The CDR3 contains 15 residues. Per germline, CDR1 SGDLS and CDR2 YYNGEE. The CDR3 region has the DNA TGTGCCAGCAGCCAACAGGGAAGGGGTTACAATGAGCAGTTCTTC. This codes for CASSQQGRGYNEQFF.

The V call is TRBV9, the J call TRBJ2-1; TRBD1 might be the D (5 bases). Germline CDR1 reads SGDLS; CDR2 reads YYNGEE. Trimming removed 0 bases at V and 6 bases at J, with 13 bases between. CDR3 length: 15 amino acids. The CDR3 loop reads CASSVGGRGVNEQFF. DNA of the CDR3: TGTGCCAGCAGCGTAGGGGGCCGTGGAGTCAATGAGCAGTTCTTC.

This chain joins TRBV5-3 and TRBJ2-2; possibly TRBD2 for D (7 bases). TRBV5-3 is an ORF for which the function is uncertain. The CDR3 has 14 amino acids. The V gene lost 7 bases and the J gene lost 7 bases, with 17 bases spanning the gap. CDR3 protein: CARGGWGGVGELFF. In DNA, the CDR3 is TGTGCCAGAGGGGGTTGGGGGGGCGTCGGGGAGCTGTTTTTT.

CDR3: CASSPMSGSYNEQFF. The CDR3 DNA reads as TGTGCCAGCAGCCCCATGAGCGGTTCCTACAATGAGCAGTTCTTC. The chain has TRBV9 and TRBJ2-1; tentative D call: TRBD2 (5 bases). The ends were cut back, 4 bases at V and 1 base at J, with 12 bases in the middle. Germline CDR1 SGDLS, CDR2 YYNGEE. The CDR3 is 15 amino acids.

The chain joins TRBV6-5 to TRBJ2-1, with D possibly being TRBD1 (6 bases). The germline V gene encodes CDR1 MNHEY and CDR2 SVGAGI. Trimming took 6 bases from V and 2 from J, leaving 14 bases between them. The CDR3 sequence is 15 residues long. The CDR3 protein is CASSPNRDAYNEQFF. CDR3 nucleotide sequence: TGTGCCAGCAGCCCGAACAGGGATGCCTACAATGAGCAGTTCTTC.

V gene TRBV2 combines with J gene TRBJ2-7; D might be TRBD2 (5 bases). Germline CDR1 SNHLY, CDR2 FYNNEI. V dropped 6 bases and J dropped 3 bases, with 15 bases sitting between them. CDR3 size: 14 residues. CDR3 in DNA: TGTGCCAGCAGCGCGGGTCGCCTTTTCTACGAGCAGTACTTC. Its translation is CASSAGRLFYEQYF. The full variable domain, its missing parts supplied by reference TRBV2 and TRBJ2-7, is EPEVTQTPSHQVTQMGQEVILRCVPISNHLYFYWYRQILGQKVEFLVSFYNNEISEKSEIFDDQFSVERPDGSNFTLKIRSTKLEDSAMYFCASSAGRLFYEQYFGPGTRLTVT.

The chain uses TRBV27 and TRBJ2-6, with unresolved D. Germline V gene data show CDR1 as MNHEY and CDR2 as SMNVEV (reference sequence). The V end lost 5 bases, the J end lost 2 bases, and 13 bases lay between the germline ends. The CDR3 length is 16 residues. The CDR3 sequence is CASSPTAGTGANVLTF. Here the CDR3 DNA reads TGTGCCAGCAGTCCCACAGCCGGTACTGGGGCCAACGTCCTGACTTTC. The entire variable domain, with the rest obtained from reference TRBV27 and TRBJ2-6, is as follows: EAQVTQNPRYLITVTGKKLTVTCSQNMNHEYMSWYRQDPGLGLRQIYYSMNVEVTDKGDVPEGYKVSRKEKRNFPLILESPSPNQTSLYFCASSPTAGTGANVLTFGAGSRLTVL.

The table lists this clone with a count of one. The gene calls are TRBV9 and TRBJ1-3; D is unresolved. V dropped 3 bases and J dropped 5 bases, with 15 bases sitting between them. Germline CDR1 reads SGDLS; CDR2 reads YYNGEE. The CDR3 runs to 15 residues. CDR3 sequence reads: CASSEVGGSRNTIYF. CDR3 bases: TGTGCCAGCAGCGAGGTTGGAGGGTCACGAAACACCATATATTTT.

In DNA, the CDR3 is TGTGCCAGCAGCCCACAGGGGGGGTTGGGGGTCGATGAGCAGTTCTTC. This translates into CASSPQGGLGVDEQFF. The chain is built from TRBV9 and TRBJ2-1, with a weak D call TRBD1 (8 bases). CDR3 size: 16 residues. Trimming took 4 bases from V and 8 from J, leaving 22 bases between them. The germline V gene has CDR1 SGDLS and CDR2 YYNGEE.

V and J are TRBV27 and TRBJ1-2, with TRBD1 as a possible D gene (6 bases). The germline CDR1 and CDR2 sequences are MNHEY and SMNVEV (reference sequence). Trimming removed 6 bases at V and 8 bases at J, with 10 bases between. CDR3 length: 11 amino acids. This CDR3 reads CASSPGEGYTF. In nucleotides, the CDR3 is TGTGCCAGCAGCCCAGGGGAAGGCTACACCTTC.

This chain uses TRBV7-8 with TRBJ2-7; 7 bases fit TRBD1. Germline V gene sequence: CDR1 SGHVS, CDR2 FQNEAQ. After removal of 1 base from V and 4 bases from J, the junction contained 10 bases not matched to a gene. This CDR3 contains 16 residues. The CDR3 nucleotides are TGTGCCAGCAGCTTAGAAGTGGCAGGGGGTCCATACGAGCAGTACTTC. Residues: CASSLEVAGGPYEQYF.

The chain recombines TRBV28 with TRBJ2-7, with 8 bases aligning to TRBD2. This CDR3 contains 16 residues. Germline CDR1 MDHEN, CDR2 SYDVKM. With 10 bases clipped from V and 0 bases from J, the junction kept 14 bases outside the gene matches. As DNA, the CDR3 is TGTGCCACCGCGGGAGGAGCGGCCCTAAGCTCCTACGAGCAGTACTTC. Its translation: CATAGGAALSSYEQYF.

The CDR3 region has the DNA TGTGCCAGCAGCGCTACAGGGCCCTCATCCTACGAGCAGTACTTC. This sequence encodes CASSATGPSSYEQYF. The genes are TRBV7-9 and TRBJ2-7; a possible D gene is TRBD1 (6 bases). The germline V gene encodes CDR1 SEHNR and CDR2 FQNEAQ (reference sequence). The CDR3 runs to 15 residues. Trimming removed 5 bases at V and 1 base at J, with 15 bases between.

This chain uses TRBV6-5 with TRBJ2-7, with 7 bases that match TRBD1. Germline CDR1 and CDR2: MNHEY and SVGAGI. This CDR3 is built from 14 residues. The V segment lost 6 bases and the J segment 1 base; nucleotides outside the gene matches: 6. CDR3: CASSSGTASYEQYF. The CDR3 nucleotides read TGTGCCAGCAGCTCCGGGACAGCGTCCTACGAGCAGTACTTC.

The CDR3 spells CASSIGTARDTQYF. The CDR3 DNA sequence: TGTGCCAGTAGTATCGGGACAGCCCGAGATACGCAGTATTTT. The J gene is TRBJ2-3, the V gene TRBV19; 7 bases align to TRBD1. Germline V lookup: CDR1 LNHDA, CDR2 SQIVND (reference sequence). The CDR3 covers 14 residues. V shed 3 bases, J shed 5 bases, and the junction held 5 bases outside the gene matches.

This chain uses TRBV9 with TRBJ2-3; 7 bases fit TRBD2. J lost 3 bases, V lost 6 bases, and 10 bases had no gene match. Germline V lookup: CDR1 SGDLS, CDR2 YYNGEE. This CDR3 is built from 15 residues. This CDR3 is CASNRLDGGTDTQYF. The CDR3 DNA sequence: TGTGCCAGCAACCGCCTAGACGGGGGGACAGATACGCAGTATTTT.

This clone appeared a few times. The chain recombines TRBV4-2 with TRBJ1-2; weak D call: TRBD1 (6 bases). The CDR3 is 16 residues long. Germline V gene sequence: CDR1 LGHNA, CDR2 YNFKEQ. The V and J ends lost 0 bases and 0 bases respectively, with 11 bases between them. The CDR3: CASSQDGGGPNYGYTF. DNA for the CDR3: TGTGCCAGCAGCCAAGATGGCGGGGGCCCTAACTATGGCTACACCTTC.

The CDR3 region has the DNA TGTGCCAGCAGATCTCCGGGACACCGTCCTTCACCCCTCCACTTT. It codes for CASRSPGHRPSPLHF. V usage is TRBV11-2 and J usage is TRBJ1-6; D possibly corresponds to TRBD1 (6 bases). The germline gives CDR1 SGHAT, CDR2 FQNNGV. With 6 bases removed from V and 9 bases from J, the gap between germline ends came to 18 bases. The CDR3 contains 15 residues.

V and J are TRBV7-9 and TRBJ2-5; TRBD1 matches 8 bases. This CDR3 spans 15 amino acids. After removal of 4 bases from V and 4 bases from J, the junction contained 8 bases not matched to a gene. The germline V gene encodes CDR1 SEHNR and CDR2 FQNEAQ (reference sequence). DNA for the CDR3: TGTGCCAGCAGCTCCGGACAGGGAATCGGAGAGACCCAGTACTTC. Residues: CASSSGQGIGETQYF. The entire variable domain, with the rest obtained from reference TRBV7-9 and TRBJ2-5, is as follows: DTGVSQNPRHKITKRGQNVTFRCDPISEHNRLYWYRQTLGQGPEFLTYFQNEAQLEKSRLLSDRFSAERPKGSFSTLEIQRTEQGDSAMYLCASSSGQGIGETQYFGPGTRLLVL.

The rearrangement joins TRBV7-6 to TRBJ1-1, with D perhaps TRBD1 (6 bases). The germline gives CDR1 SGHVS, CDR2 FNYEAQ. V lost 4 bases to trimming and J lost 5 bases, with 14 bases between them. The CDR3 covers 14 residues. CDR3 in DNA: TGTGCCAGCAGCTCCCTCAGGGGCAAGACTGAAGCTTTCTTT. Residues: CASSSLRGKTEAFF. The full variable domain, in which reference TRBV7-6 and TRBJ1-1 provide the parts outside the CDR3, is GAGVSQSPRYKVTKRGQDVALRCDPISGHVSLYWYRQALGQGPEFLTYFNYEAQQDKSGLPNDRFSAERPEGSISTLTIQRTEQRDSAMYRCASSSLRGKTEAFFGQGTRLTVV.

This chain links TRBV30 with TRBJ1-2; 12 nucleotides line up with TRBD1. The germline gives CDR1 GTSNPN, CDR2 SVGIG (reference sequence). The CDR3 is made up of 13 amino acids. Germline trimming cut 3 bases from V and 8 bases from J; bases unmatched to any gene: 4. CDR3 nucleotide sequence: TGTGCCTGGAGGGGACAGGGGGCGCGAGGCTACACCTTC. Its protein is CAWRGQGARGYTF.

This chain joins TRBV7-2 and TRBJ2-1; 7 nucleotides align to TRBD2. The V gene's germline CDR1 is SGHTA and CDR2 FQGNSA. This CDR3 comprises 17 residues. V gave up 0 bases and J gave up 0 bases; unmatched junction bases: 5. CDR3 in amino acids: CASSLAPGGSSYNEQFF. CDR3 in DNA: TGTGCCAGCAGCTTAGCGCCCGGGGGGAGCTCCTACAATGAGCAGTTCTTC. Variable domain in full (rest from reference TRBV7-2 and TRBJ2-1): GAGVSQSPSNKVTEKGKDVELRCDPISGHTALYWYRQSLGQGLEFLIYFQGNSAPDKSGLPSDRFSAERTGGSVSTLTIQRTQQEDSAVYLCASSLAPGGSSYNEQFFGPGTRLTVL.